This TCR beta chain came from a study of molecular identifiers for immune sequencing clone quantification. A single record per CDR3 protein comes from TCRdb applying MiXCR to the PCR reads. In the table there are 350,000 or so distinct CDR3 sequences, about a fifth of which are singletons. In its sample, this clonotype was seen many times. Looked up from germline, CDR1 is SEHNR and CDR2 is FQNEAQ (reference sequence). V dropped 10 bases and J dropped 11 bases, with 18 bases sitting between them. This CDR3 spans 11 amino acids. RNA fractions of 10%, 30% or 50% and about 18,000 to 1,100,000 sorted cells were the source of naive CD8 libraries. Based on a CD8+CD4-CCR7+CD45RA+ profile, naive CD8 T cells were sorted.

Material for sequencing was naive CD8+ T cells from blood, with Jurkat cell RNA spiked in. The subset was: FACS-sorted CD8+CD4-CCR7+CD45RA+ naive T cells. The chain has TRBV7-9 and TRBJ2-7; D perhaps matches TRBD2 (6 bases). This TCR derives from a human donor in good health. Some libraries in this study had Jurkat cell RNA spiked in. CDR3 DNA: TGTGCCATCCAAGGCGGGGCTGGGGAGTACTTC. Translation gives CAIQGGAGEYF.